This TCR beta chain was sequenced during a study of neurological immune-mediated disorders (dated by TCRdb to between 2018 and 2021). For the wider study: Among the approximately 35 multiple sclerosis patients, relapsing-remitting MS accounted for approximately 31 and secondary progressive MS accounted for 3. The study compared peripheral blood TCR-beta repertoires of HTLV-I-associated myelopathy (HAM/TSP) patients, multiple sclerosis patients and healthy controls using UMI-based sequencing. Longitudinal samples, technical triplicates and paired sorted CD4+ and CD8+ T-cell subsets, alongside PBMC samples, were included among the approximately 110 TCR-beta libraries. The cohort comprised approximately 67 subjects: roughly 15 HAM/TSP patients, some 35 multiple sclerosis patients and about 20 healthy controls.

cDNA was synthesized by template-switch 5'RACE using a primer carrying a 10-nucleotide random unique molecular identifier by which each TCR transcript was tagged. Every sequencing run yielded over 200 million TCR-beta sequences covering 15-18 subjects. The RNeasy kit was used for extraction of total RNA. Using the KAPA Real-time Library Amplification kit, TCR-beta VDJ regions were amplified with primers for the TCR constant region and the 5'RACE anchor. Sample indexes and Illumina adaptors were added in a first PCR, after which library yield was increased in a second PCR. After Ampure bead purification, the roughly 650 bp TCR product was size-selected on a 2% E-gel SizeSelection system. Before pooling, library quality was checked on a Bioanalyzer, concentration was measured with Qubit, and libraries were quantified with the Kapa Library Quantification kit. Paired-end 2 x 150 bp sequencing of the libraries was performed on an Illumina HiSeq 2500. To increase sequence diversity, roughly 24-32% phiX was spiked into each library pool. In the source study's methods: Quality-filtered reads were processed with the UMI-based MiGEC pipeline, which removed over 90% of raw TCR sequences during error correction. VDJ genes were aligned to IMGT germline references, and clonotypes were defined by unique CDR3 amino acid sequence plus V-J genes. Clonal expansion, Shannon diversity and CDR3 relatedness were evaluated with VDJtools (CalcPairwiseDistances, ClusterSamples), while phylogenetic trees were built in CLCbio workbench. Using coefficient-of-variation modelling across technical triplicates, the study counted a clone as expanded if it had at least 8 unique UMIs. The public reads were run again by TCRdb, first through fastp at Q25 and then through MiXCR, and only productive beta chains were kept. Every CDR3 protein is listed once, alongside the most common genes and DNA of its rows. TCRdb assigned the V and J calls; the authors' analysis was not used. The sample includes around 67,000 distinct CDR3 sequences, with less than 5.5% observed a single time. The ten largest account for about 8% of the sample.

For unsorted PBMC libraries, 2 million PBMCs were used after storage in RNAlater at -80 degrees C until RNA extraction. The multiple sclerosis patients were enrolled in a US clinical protocol that used magnetic resonance imaging to evaluate disease progression. PBMCs were separated from peripheral blood using Ficoll-Hypaque density gradient centrifugation and then cryopreserved in liquid nitrogen. This clonotype was seen at least ten times. Its antigen has not been determined. Base qualities are not provided; no much larger clone lies one nucleotide away. The CDR3 runs 17 residues from the cysteine to the phenylalanine. Only the CDR3 portion is preserved as DNA: 51 bases, with reading frame beginning at the first base. The germline V gene sets CDR1 to MDHEN and CDR2 to SYDVKM. Trimming removed 0 bases from V and 10 bases from J; the gene matches leave 9 bases unexplained. Overall study outcomes, separate from this receptor: No identical CDR3 amino acid sequences were shared among expanded clones across subjects, suggesting private TCR-beta repertoires in all groups. Phylogenetic analysis grouped repertoires from 18 of 34 MS patients into a cluster of related CDR3 sequences, suggesting a possible repertoire-level signature. TCR clonal expansion was highest in HAM/TSP patients and lowest in MS patients, with MS patients falling below even healthy controls. The MS cluster was not associated with any clinical or MRI features, and the authors stated that larger cohorts are needed.

The sequence links TRBV28 to TRBJ2-1; 13 central bases correspond to TRBD2. The TCR sequence derives from a man younger than 30 with multiple sclerosis. The specimen sequenced was PBMCs. CDR3 region: CASSLWVLAGGPGEQFF. DNA sequence: TGTGCCAGCAGTTTATGGGTACTAGCGGGAGGGCCTGGAGAGCAGTTCTTC.